This TCR beta chain was profiled in a study of graft-versus-host responses after intestinal transplantation. Study details: For 2 to 4 years after anti-thymocyte globulin induction, all recipients took tacrolimus and steroids. Regarding the study as a whole: GvH clones turned up in recipient marrow; some had shown up first in ileum or blood. Within allografts, high graft-versus-host to host-versus-graft clonal ratios were seen among patients with graft-donor T cell macrochimerism.

Points on this clone: Its antigen is currently unknown.

Trimming cost V 2 bases and J 3 bases; bases outside gene matches: 2. From germline, CDR1 is MGHRA and CDR2 YSYEKL. The length of the CDR3 is 14 residues. The method was immunoSEQ multiplex PCR; TCRdb's version includes in-frame clones alone and lacks a portion of them. The table records approximately 100,000 clones, roughly 83% of them present only once. This chain joins TRBV4-1 and TRBJ2-7, with TRBD2 matching over 9 bases. The receptor's source is a human patient who received an intestinal transplant, so some T cells may come from the graft donor. This specimen consisted of PBMCs, obtained 255 days after intestinal transplant. CDR3 coding DNA: TGCGCCAGCAGCCAAAGAGCGGGAGGCTACGAGCAGTACTTC. Protein product: CASSQRAGGYEQYF.